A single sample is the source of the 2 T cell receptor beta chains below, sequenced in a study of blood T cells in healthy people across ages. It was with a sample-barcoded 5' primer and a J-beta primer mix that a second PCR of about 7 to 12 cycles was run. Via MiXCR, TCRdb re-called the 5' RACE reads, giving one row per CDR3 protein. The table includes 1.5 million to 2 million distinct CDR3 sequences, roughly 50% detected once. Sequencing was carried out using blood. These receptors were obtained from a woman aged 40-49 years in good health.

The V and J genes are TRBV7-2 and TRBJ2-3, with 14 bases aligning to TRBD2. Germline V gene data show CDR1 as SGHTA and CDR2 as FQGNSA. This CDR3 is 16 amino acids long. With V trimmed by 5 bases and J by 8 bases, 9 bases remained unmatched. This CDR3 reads CASSQGLAGGQGTQYF. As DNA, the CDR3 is TGTGCCAGCAGCCAAGGACTAGCGGGGGGCCAGGGTACGCAGTATTTT.

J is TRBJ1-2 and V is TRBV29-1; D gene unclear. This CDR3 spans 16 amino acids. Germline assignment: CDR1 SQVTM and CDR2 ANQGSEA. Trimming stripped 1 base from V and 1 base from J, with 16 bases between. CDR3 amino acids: CSVEAAAGRLNYGYTF. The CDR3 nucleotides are TGCAGCGTTGAAGCTGCCGCCGGACGGCTTAACTATGGCTACACCTTC.